The clone carrying this T cell receptor (beta chain) was observed at least ten times. Amplification from RNA transcripts yielded the TCR beta CDR3 regions. Following a first-round RT-PCR that used HTBI primers, a second-round multiplex PCR was carried out. TCRdb called the multiplex PCR reads again in MiXCR, with one record for every CDR3 protein. The table lists 200,000 to 250,000 distinct CDR3 sequences, under 30% of them singletons. The record originates from a study of Graves' ophthalmopathy and Graves' hyperthyroidism. The V and J ends lost 3 bases and 5 bases respectively, with 12 bases between them. The CDR3 runs to 14 residues. Germline CDR1 and CDR2: KGHDR and SFDVKD.

The genes are TRBV24-1 and TRBJ2-5; D is possibly TRBD1 or TRBD2 (5 bases each). The clonotype originates from a middle-aged man with Graves' ophthalmopathy. Sequencing was done on a sample of peripheral blood. CDR3 residues: CATSDPRGSETQYF. The CDR3 DNA reads as TGTGCCACCAGTGATCCGAGGGGCTCGGAGACCCAGTACTTC.